This TCR beta chain was sequenced for a study of neoadjuvant anti-PD-1 for oral cavity cancer. Study in general: Patients without progression got a fourth dose around day 43. Study results and caveats: Pretreatment Treg/Th17 ratio correlated inversely with post-treatment tumor clonality.

Comment on this clone: The target antigen is unknown.

Two replicates per tumor sample, mostly from roughly 5 ug of genomic DNA. Assay: immunoSEQ multiplex PCR; the TCRdb copy retains only in-frame clones and omits some. Of over 20,000 clones listed, over 20% are singletons. Time point meaning: after neoadjuvant nivolumab, at surgical resection. These newly diagnosed stage II-IVA oral cavity squamous cell carcinoma patients had no prior systemic or radiation treatment. CDR3 length: 13 residues. V dropped 4 bases and J dropped 6 bases, with 9 bases sitting between them. Germline V lookup: CDR1 MGHRA, CDR2 YSYEKL. V and J are TRBV4-1 and TRBJ2-2, with unresolved D. The sequence derives from a person aged 35-79 years with oral cavity squamous cell carcinoma. The specimen was tumor tissue, collected after nivolumab (anti-PD-1) treatment. CDR3 sequence reads: CASSLHRSGELFF. CDR3 in DNA: TGCGCCAGCAGCCTACATCGGTCCGGGGAGCTGTTTTTT.